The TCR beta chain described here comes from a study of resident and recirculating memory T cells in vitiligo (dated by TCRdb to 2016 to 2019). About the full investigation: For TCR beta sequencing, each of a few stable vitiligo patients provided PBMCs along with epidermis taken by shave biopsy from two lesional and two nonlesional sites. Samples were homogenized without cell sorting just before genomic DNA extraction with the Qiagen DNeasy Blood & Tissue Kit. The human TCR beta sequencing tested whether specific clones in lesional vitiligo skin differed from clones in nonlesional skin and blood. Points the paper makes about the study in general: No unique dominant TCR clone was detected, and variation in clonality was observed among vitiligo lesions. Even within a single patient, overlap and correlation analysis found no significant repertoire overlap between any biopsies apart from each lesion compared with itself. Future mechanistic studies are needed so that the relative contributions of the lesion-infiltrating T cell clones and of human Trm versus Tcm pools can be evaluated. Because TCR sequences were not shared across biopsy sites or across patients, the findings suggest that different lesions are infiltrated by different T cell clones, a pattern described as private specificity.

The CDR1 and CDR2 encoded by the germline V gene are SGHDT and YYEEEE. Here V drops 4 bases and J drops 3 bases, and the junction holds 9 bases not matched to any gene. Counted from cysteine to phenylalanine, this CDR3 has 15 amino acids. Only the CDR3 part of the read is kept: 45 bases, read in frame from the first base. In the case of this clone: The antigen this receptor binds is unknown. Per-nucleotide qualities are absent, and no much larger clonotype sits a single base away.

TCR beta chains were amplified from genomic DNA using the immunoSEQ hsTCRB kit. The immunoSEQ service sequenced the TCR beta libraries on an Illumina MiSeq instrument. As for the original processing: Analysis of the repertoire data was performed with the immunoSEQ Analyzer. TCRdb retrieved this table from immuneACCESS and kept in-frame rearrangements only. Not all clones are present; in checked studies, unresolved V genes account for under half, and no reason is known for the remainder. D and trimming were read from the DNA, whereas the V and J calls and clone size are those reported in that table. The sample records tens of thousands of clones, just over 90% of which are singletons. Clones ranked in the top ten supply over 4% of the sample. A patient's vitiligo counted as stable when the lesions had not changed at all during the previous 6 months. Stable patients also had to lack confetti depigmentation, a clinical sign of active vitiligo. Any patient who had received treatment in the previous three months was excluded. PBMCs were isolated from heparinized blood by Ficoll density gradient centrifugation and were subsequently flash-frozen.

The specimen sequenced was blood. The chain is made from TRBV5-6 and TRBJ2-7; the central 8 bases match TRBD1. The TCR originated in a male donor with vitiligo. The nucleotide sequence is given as TGTGCCAGCAGCCCTGACAGGGGAAGGGTCTACGAGCAGTACTTC. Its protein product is CASSPDRGRVYEQYF.